A single T cell receptor beta chain is shown here with its context. In the same sample, other DNA sequences code for this CDR3. Germline V gene lookup returns CDR1 KGHSH and CDR2 LQKENI. The length of the CDR3 is 12 residues. V lost 3 bases to trimming and J lost 4 bases, with 5 bases between them. This entry is derived from a study of shared clonotypes between healthy human individuals. Here immunoSEQ multiplex PCR was the method, and the copy in TCRdb shows in-frame clones only, minus some. This repertoire shows about 1.1 million clones, about four fifths found once; its top ten account for approximately 0.5%.

The chain recombines TRBV18 with TRBJ2-3, with D unclear. This receptor was identified in a man aged 18 to 30 in good health. Some clones in this sample may be carry-over from other donors' samples. The sequencing input was memory CD4+ T cells from PBMCs. Stated subset: CD45RA-negative fraction. The CDR3: CASSPKADTQYF. For the CDR3, the DNA is TGTGCCAGCTCACCGAAGGCAGATACGCAGTATTTT. Variable domain in full (rest from reference TRBV18 and TRBJ2-3): NAGVMQNPRHLVRRRGQEARLRCSPMKGHSHVYWYRQLPEEGLKFMVYLQKENIIDESGMPKERFSAEFPKEGPSILRIQQVVRGDSAAYFCASSPKADTQYFGPGTRLTVL.